These T cell receptor beta chains were read from a single sample in a study of OX40 agonist ivuxolimab in advanced cancers. Here immunoSEQ multiplex PCR was the method, and the copy in TCRdb shows in-frame clones only, minus some. The sample lists 49,000 or so clones, roughly nine tenths occurring once. Sequenced here: CD4+ or CD8+ T cells sorted from blood, sampled in a trial of the OX40 agonist ivuxolimab. The receptors come from an adult with an advanced solid tumor such as melanoma, head and neck, liver or kidney cancer. Each CDR3 is given with its conserved first and last residue. A D gene is named only where the DNA matches it firmly. Some rows mark clone size as missing; the rest say once, few, many or name a class of expanded clone.

d_gene,v_gene,j_gene,abundance,CDR3nt,CDR3aa
TRBD2,TRBV5-1,TRBJ2-3,.,TGCGCCAGCAGTCGGCTAGCGGGAGGAGATACGCAGTATTTT,CASSRLAGGDTQYF
.,TRBV4-2,TRBJ2-7,.,TGTGCCAGCAGCCAAGTGGCAGGGGTGTACGAGCAGTACTTC,CASSQVAGVYEQYF
.,TRBV6-5,TRBJ2-3,few,TGTGCCAGCAGTTACTCGAGTGGGAGCCCAGATACGCAGTATTTT,CASSYSSGSPDTQYF
.,TRBV30,TRBJ1-4,.,TGTGCCTGGAGTATACGTGAAAAACTGTTTTTT,CAWSIREKLFF
TRBD1,TRBV7-2,TRBJ2-4,.,TGTGCCAGCAGCCGCCGGGACAGGGACATTCAGTACTTC,CASSRRDRDIQYF
.,TRBV19,TRBJ1-5,.,TGTGCCAGTACTCCCGTAGTCAATCAGCCCCAGCATTTT,CASTPVVNQPQHF
TRBD2,TRBV5-1,TRBJ2-1,.,TGCGCCAGCAGCTTGGGGGGACTAGCGGGGTTCAATGAGCAGTTCTTC,CASSLGGLAGFNEQFF
TRBD2,TRBV6-1,TRBJ2-2,.,TGTGCCAGCAGTCTAGCGGGAGACACCGGGGAGCTGTTTTTT,CASSLAGDTGELFF
.,TRBV7-2,TRBJ2-1,.,TGTGCCAGCAGCTTGACCGGGACAAGTGGCAATGAGCAGTTCTTC,CASSLTGTSGNEQFF
TRBD2,TRBV4-1,TRBJ2-2,few,TGCGCCAGCAGCCAACCTAGGCTAGCGGGGGGAGTCGACACCGGGGAGCTGTTTTTT,CASSQPRLAGGVDTGELFF